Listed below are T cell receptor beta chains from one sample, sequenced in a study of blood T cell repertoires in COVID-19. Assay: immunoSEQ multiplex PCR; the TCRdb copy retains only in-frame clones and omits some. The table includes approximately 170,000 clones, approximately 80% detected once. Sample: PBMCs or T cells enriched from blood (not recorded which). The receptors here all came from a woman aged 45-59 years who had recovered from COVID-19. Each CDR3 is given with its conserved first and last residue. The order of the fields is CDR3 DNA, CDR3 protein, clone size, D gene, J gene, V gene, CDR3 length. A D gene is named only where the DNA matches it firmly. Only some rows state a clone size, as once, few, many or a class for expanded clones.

CDR3 DNA: TGCGCCAGCAGCGGGACAGGGGTCTCCTACGAGCAGTACTTC
CDR3 protein: CASSGTGVSYEQYF
clone size: .
D gene: TRBD1
J gene: TRBJ2-7
V gene: TRBV5-1
CDR3 length: 14

CDR3 DNA: TGTGCCAGCAGCCTAATAGGGACTAGCGGGGTTGATGAGCAGTTCTTC
CDR3 protein: CASSLIGTSGVDEQFF
clone size: .
D gene: TRBD2
J gene: TRBJ2-1
V gene: TRBV4-2
CDR3 length: 16

CDR3 DNA: TGCGCCAGCAGCCAAGAAAGATCCGGGACAGGGTCGGATCAGCCCCAGCATTTT
CDR3 protein: CASSQERSGTGSDQPQHF
clone size: .
D gene: TRBD1
J gene: TRBJ1-5
V gene: TRBV4-1
CDR3 length: 18

CDR3 DNA: TGCGCCAGCAGACCCCAACCTAGCGGGGGGGCGAGTTATGAGCAGTTCTTC
CDR3 protein: CASRPQPSGGASYEQFF
clone size: .
D gene: TRBD2
J gene: TRBJ2-1
V gene: TRBV4-3
CDR3 length: 17

CDR3 DNA: TGTGCCAGCAGCGGGACAGGGACACGGGGTCGGGAAAAACTGTTTTTT
CDR3 protein: CASSGTGTRGREKLFF
clone size: .
D gene: TRBD1
J gene: TRBJ1-4
V gene: TRBV7-6
CDR3 length: 16

CDR3 DNA: TGTGCCAGCAGCTTAGATAGGGGGCCCCTCCACTTT
CDR3 protein: CASSLDRGPLHF
clone size: few
D gene: .
J gene: TRBJ1-6
V gene: TRBV11-2
CDR3 length: 12

CDR3 DNA: TGCAGCGTTGAAGGTCTCACAGGGGTCTATGGCTACACCTTC
CDR3 protein: CSVEGLTGVYGYTF
clone size: .
D gene: TRBD1
J gene: TRBJ1-2
V gene: TRBV29-1
CDR3 length: 14

CDR3 DNA: TGCGCCAGCAGCTTGACAGGGACCCTTCAAGAGACCCAGTACTTC
CDR3 protein: CASSLTGTLQETQYF
clone size: .
D gene: .
J gene: TRBJ2-5
V gene: TRBV5-1
CDR3 length: 15

CDR3 DNA: TGTGCTAGACCAGCGGGAGGGCCCTACAATGAGCAGTTCTTC
CDR3 protein: CARPAGGPYNEQFF
clone size: .
D gene: TRBD2
J gene: TRBJ2-1
V gene: TRBV12-5
CDR3 length: 14

CDR3 DNA: TGTGCCAGCAGCTTAAGGACAGGGGGCGGGACAGATACGCAGTATTTT
CDR3 protein: CASSLRTGGGTDTQYF
clone size: once
D gene: TRBD1
J gene: TRBJ2-3
V gene: TRBV7-3
CDR3 length: 16

CDR3 DNA: TGTGCCAGCAGTTACTTTCGGACAGGGCACTATGGCTACACCTTC
CDR3 protein: CASSYFRTGHYGYTF
clone size: .
D gene: TRBD1
J gene: TRBJ1-2
V gene: TRBV6-2/TRBV6-3
CDR3 length: 15

CDR3 DNA: TGCGCCAGCAGCTTGGATATGTTAGCCGGCTACACCTTC
CDR3 protein: CASSLDMLAGYTF
clone size: once
D gene: .
J gene: TRBJ1-2
V gene: TRBV5-1
CDR3 length: 13

CDR3 DNA: TGTGCCAGCAGCTTTCGACTAGCGGGGTTAGCCACAGATACGCAGTATTTT
CDR3 protein: CASSFRLAGLATDTQYF
clone size: .
D gene: TRBD2
J gene: TRBJ2-3
V gene: TRBV11-3
CDR3 length: 17

CDR3 DNA: TGCGCCAGCAGCTCAGGACAGGGAGGGCTTACGCAGTATTTT
CDR3 protein: CASSSGQGGLTQYF
clone size: .
D gene: .
J gene: TRBJ2-3
V gene: TRBV5-1
CDR3 length: 14

CDR3 DNA: TGTGCCAGCAGTGAAAGGGCGAGGGCGGATCAGCCCCAGCATTTT
CDR3 protein: CASSERARADQPQHF
clone size: .
D gene: .
J gene: TRBJ1-5
V gene: TRBV6-1
CDR3 length: 15

CDR3 DNA: TGTGCCAGCAGCTCCGGGGCAGGGGGCGCAAATGGCTACACCTTC
CDR3 protein: CASSSGAGGANGYTF
clone size: .
D gene: TRBD1
J gene: TRBJ1-2
V gene: TRBV9
CDR3 length: 15

CDR3 DNA: TGTGCCAGCAGCTTAGCGCCCGGGACAGGGGGCTCGAATGAGCAGTTCTTC
CDR3 protein: CASSLAPGTGGSNEQFF
clone size: .
D gene: TRBD1
J gene: TRBJ2-1
V gene: TRBV7-6
CDR3 length: 17

CDR3 DNA: TGTGCCAGCGGCCTGCTAGCGGGAGCTTTCAATGAGCAGTTCTTC
CDR3 protein: CASGLLAGAFNEQFF
clone size: .
D gene: TRBD2
J gene: TRBJ2-1
V gene: TRBV6-2/TRBV6-3
CDR3 length: 15

CDR3 DNA: TGTGCCAGCAGTTACTCGGAGCCAGGCATCGGGGGGCCCCAGCATTTT
CDR3 protein: CASSYSEPGIGGPQHF
clone size: .
D gene: .
J gene: TRBJ1-5
V gene: TRBV6-5
CDR3 length: 16

CDR3 DNA: TGTGCCAGCAGCTTAGGGACATCAACGATGAACACTGAAGCTTTCTTT
CDR3 protein: CASSLGTSTMNTEAFF
clone size: .
D gene: .
J gene: TRBJ1-1
V gene: TRBV7-8
CDR3 length: 16

CDR3 DNA: TGTGCCAGAAGCCCGGACAGGTCTCGGGGCTACACCTTC
CDR3 protein: CARSPDRSRGYTF
clone size: .
D gene: TRBD1
J gene: TRBJ1-2
V gene: TRBV5-3
CDR3 length: 13

CDR3 DNA: TGTGCCACCAGTGATGGTGGCAGAGGGCAAGAGACCCAGTACTTC
CDR3 protein: CATSDGGRGQETQYF
clone size: .
D gene: .
J gene: TRBJ2-5
V gene: TRBV24-1
CDR3 length: 15

CDR3 DNA: TGTGCCACCAGCAGAGATTGGTGGGGGGGAAATGAGCAGTTCTTC
CDR3 protein: CATSRDWWGGNEQFF
clone size: .
D gene: TRBD2
J gene: TRBJ2-1
V gene: TRBV15
CDR3 length: 15

CDR3 DNA: TGTGCCAGCAGTTCCGGAGGGGCCTTCAGCTCCTACGAGCAGTACTTC
CDR3 protein: CASSSGGAFSSYEQYF
clone size: .
D gene: .
J gene: TRBJ2-7
V gene: TRBV6-6
CDR3 length: 16

CDR3 DNA: TGTGCCAGCAGACCTAGCGGGGGGCAAGAGACCCAGTACTTC
CDR3 protein: CASRPSGGQETQYF
clone size: .
D gene: TRBD2
J gene: TRBJ2-5
V gene: TRBV7-2
CDR3 length: 14

CDR3 DNA: TGTGCCAGCTCACCACCTAACAGGGGTTTAAGCGTCACTGAAGCTTTCTTT
CDR3 protein: CASSPPNRGLSVTEAFF
clone size: .
D gene: TRBD1
J gene: TRBJ1-1
V gene: TRBV18
CDR3 length: 17

CDR3 DNA: TGTGCCAGCTCACCGGGACAGGACTCCTACGAGCAGTACTTC
CDR3 protein: CASSPGQDSYEQYF
clone size: few
D gene: TRBD1
J gene: TRBJ2-7
V gene: TRBV18
CDR3 length: 14

CDR3 DNA: TGTGCCATCAGCTACGGGACAGGGCAGAATGAAAAACTGTTTTTT
CDR3 protein: CAISYGTGQNEKLFF
clone size: .
D gene: TRBD1
J gene: TRBJ1-4
V gene: TRBV10-3
CDR3 length: 15

CDR3 DNA: TGTGCCAGCTCCCCTAGGGACAGGGGGTTTGGCACTGAAGCTTTCTTT
CDR3 protein: CASSPRDRGFGTEAFF
clone size: .
D gene: TRBD1
J gene: TRBJ1-1
V gene: TRBV18
CDR3 length: 16

CDR3 DNA: TGTGCCAGCAGCTTAGGACAGGGGCGCTACGAGCAGTACTTC
CDR3 protein: CASSLGQGRYEQYF
clone size: .
D gene: TRBD1
J gene: TRBJ2-7
V gene: TRBV11-2
CDR3 length: 14

CDR3 DNA: TGTGCCAGCAGCGTAAGTCAGGGGGCAAGGGAGCAGTACTTC
CDR3 protein: CASSVSQGAREQYF
clone size: .
D gene: TRBD1
J gene: TRBJ2-7
V gene: TRBV9
CDR3 length: 14

CDR3 DNA: TGCGCCAGCAGCTTGGGCCAGGTGGGACTAGGGGAGCTGTTTTTT
CDR3 protein: CASSLGQVGLGELFF
clone size: .
D gene: TRBD2
J gene: TRBJ2-2
V gene: TRBV5-1
CDR3 length: 15

CDR3 DNA: TGTGCCAGCAGCTCAACAGGGAGCAATCAGCCCCAGCATTTT
CDR3 protein: CASSSTGSNQPQHF
clone size: .
D gene: .
J gene: TRBJ1-5
V gene: TRBV5-5
CDR3 length: 14

CDR3 DNA: TGTGCCAGCAGCCAAATGTCTAGCAAGCTCGAGCAGTACTTC
CDR3 protein: CASSQMSSKLEQYF
clone size: .
D gene: .
J gene: TRBJ2-7
V gene: TRBV3-1/TRBV3-2
CDR3 length: 14

CDR3 DNA: TGTGCCAGCAGCTTACGAGACGGGGTCCGGGATACGCAGTATTTT
CDR3 protein: CASSLRDGVRDTQYF
clone size: .
D gene: .
J gene: TRBJ2-3
V gene: TRBV7-2
CDR3 length: 15

CDR3 DNA: TGTGCCATCAGTGGCCCCGGGGAAGGGGGAAACACCATATATTTT
CDR3 protein: CAISGPGEGGNTIYF
clone size: .
D gene: .
J gene: TRBJ1-3
V gene: TRBV10-3
CDR3 length: 15

CDR3 DNA: TGTGCAAGTCGCTTACTAAGACAGGGGGCATGGGGGGAGCTGTTTTTT
CDR3 protein: CASRLLRQGAWGELFF
clone size: .
D gene: .
J gene: TRBJ2-2
V gene: TRBV12-2
CDR3 length: 16

CDR3 DNA: TGTGCCAGTACTAGCGGGTCCTACGAGCAGTACTTC
CDR3 protein: CASTSGSYEQYF
clone size: .
D gene: TRBD2
J gene: TRBJ2-7
V gene: TRBV27
CDR3 length: 12

CDR3 DNA: TGTGCCAGCAGCTTAAGCTCCGAGATAGCTTACTATGGCTACACCTTC
CDR3 protein: CASSLSSEIAYYGYTF
clone size: .
D gene: .
J gene: TRBJ1-2
V gene: TRBV7-8
CDR3 length: 16

CDR3 DNA: TGTGCCACCTTCACGACAGGGAGGACTGGCTACACCTTC
CDR3 protein: CATFTTGRTGYTF
clone size: .
D gene: TRBD1
J gene: TRBJ1-2
V gene: TRBV25-1
CDR3 length: 13

CDR3 DNA: TGCAGCGTTGTTGTCGCGGGAACCGGGGAGCTGTTTTTT
CDR3 protein: CSVVVAGTGELFF
clone size: .
D gene: .
J gene: TRBJ2-2
V gene: TRBV29-1
CDR3 length: 13

CDR3 DNA: TGTGCCAGCAGTTTCGTCTACGGGAATGAGCAGTTCTTC
CDR3 protein: CASSFVYGNEQFF
clone size: .
D gene: .
J gene: TRBJ2-1
V gene: TRBV28
CDR3 length: 13

CDR3 DNA: TGTGCCAGCAGCGTGGGGGGGACGGCTAGTCCTACAAACTATGGCTACACCTTC
CDR3 protein: CASSVGGTASPTNYGYTF
clone size: .
D gene: .
J gene: TRBJ1-2
V gene: TRBV9
CDR3 length: 18